This is a list of T cell receptor beta chains from one sample in a study of blood T cell repertoires in COVID-19. Libraries were prepared by immunoSEQ multiplex PCR; TCRdb keeps only in-frame clonotypes and omits some of them. The sample contains about 210,000 clones, roughly four fifths of which appear only once. Sample: peripheral blood. These receptors were taken from a woman between 50 and 59 years old with active or convalescent COVID-19. The CDR3 runs from the conserved cysteine through the conserved F or W. A D gene is named only where the DNA matches it firmly. Size values are once, few and many counts, or a class for expanded clones, and some rows have none.

cdr3_aa: CASSQRTGGGTGELFF; cdr3_nt: TGTGCCAGCAGCCAGCGCACAGGGGGGGGTACCGGGGAGCTGTTTTTT; v_call: TRBV3-1/TRBV3-2; clone_size: NA; j_call: TRBJ2-2; d_call: NA
cdr3_aa: CSVERIRGAKNIQYF; cdr3_nt: TGCAGCGTTGAGAGGATCAGGGGAGCCAAAAACATTCAGTACTTC; v_call: TRBV29-1; clone_size: NA; j_call: TRBJ2-4; d_call: NA
cdr3_aa: CSVEDGGQPQHF; cdr3_nt: TGCAGCGTCGAGGACGGAGGTCAGCCCCAGCATTTT; v_call: TRBV29-1; clone_size: NA; j_call: TRBJ1-5; d_call: NA
cdr3_aa: CASSLLDSGSETQYF; cdr3_nt: TGTGCCAGCAGCCTCTTGGATAGCGGCTCAGAGACCCAGTACTTC; v_call: TRBV3-1/TRBV3-2; clone_size: few; j_call: TRBJ2-5; d_call: NA
cdr3_aa: CASSISGYGYTF; cdr3_nt: TGTGCCAGCAGTATATCCGGGTATGGCTACACCTTC; v_call: TRBV28; clone_size: few; j_call: TRBJ1-2; d_call: NA
cdr3_aa: CASSEPVNTIYF; cdr3_nt: TGTGCCAGCAGTGAACCGGTAAACACCATATATTTT; v_call: TRBV6-1; clone_size: NA; j_call: TRBJ1-3; d_call: NA
cdr3_aa: CASSKEGGKNQPQHF; cdr3_nt: TGTGCCAGCAGCAAAGAGGGGGGGAAGAATCAGCCCCAGCATTTT; v_call: TRBV4-2; clone_size: NA; j_call: TRBJ1-5; d_call: NA
cdr3_aa: CASSSEGLAQPQHF; cdr3_nt: TGTGCCAGCAGCTCTGAGGGTTTAGCGCAGCCCCAGCATTTT; v_call: TRBV28; clone_size: once; j_call: TRBJ1-5; d_call: NA
cdr3_aa: CASSLKARGAPGANVLTF; cdr3_nt: TGTGCCAGCAGCTTAAAGGCTCGGGGGGCCCCTGGGGCCAACGTCCTGACTTTC; v_call: TRBV7-6; clone_size: NA; j_call: TRBJ2-6; d_call: NA
cdr3_aa: CASSSAGAYGYTF; cdr3_nt: TGTGCCAGCAGCTCCGCGGGGGCCTATGGCTACACCTTC; v_call: TRBV11-2; clone_size: few; j_call: TRBJ1-2; d_call: NA
cdr3_aa: CASSLDQGRAFF; cdr3_nt: TGTGCCAGCAGCTTAGACCAGGGGAGAGCTTTCTTT; v_call: TRBV11-2; clone_size: NA; j_call: TRBJ1-1; d_call: NA
cdr3_aa: CASSISGKETQYF; cdr3_nt: TGTGCCAGCAGCATTAGCGGGAAGGAGACCCAGTACTTC; v_call: TRBV9; clone_size: NA; j_call: TRBJ2-5; d_call: TRBD2
cdr3_aa: CASGLLLGSATNEKLFF; cdr3_nt: TGTGCTAGTGGTTTGCTTCTTGGGAGTGCAACTAATGAAAAACTGTTTTTT; v_call: TRBV12-5; clone_size: NA; j_call: TRBJ1-4; d_call: NA
cdr3_aa: CASKGVGEAFF; cdr3_nt: TGTGCCAGTAAGGGGGTCGGTGAAGCTTTCTTT; v_call: TRBV19; clone_size: once; j_call: TRBJ1-1; d_call: NA
cdr3_aa: CAISPLGGPGEQYF; cdr3_nt: TGTGCCATCAGCCCTCTGGGGGGACCTGGCGAGCAGTACTTC; v_call: TRBV10-3; clone_size: NA; j_call: TRBJ2-7; d_call: NA
cdr3_aa: CAISDAVRTEAFF; cdr3_nt: TGTGCCATCAGTGATGCGGTGCGTACTGAAGCTTTCTTT; v_call: TRBV10-3; clone_size: NA; j_call: TRBJ1-1; d_call: NA
cdr3_aa: CASSIVGDRAVTQYF; cdr3_nt: TGTGCCAGTAGTATAGTAGGGGACAGGGCGGTGACCCAGTACTTC; v_call: TRBV19; clone_size: NA; j_call: TRBJ2-5; d_call: TRBD1
cdr3_aa: CASSEEGRGPQPQHF; cdr3_nt: TGTGCCAGCAGTGAAGAGGGTAGAGGGCCTCAGCCCCAGCATTTT; v_call: TRBV6-1; clone_size: NA; j_call: TRBJ1-5; d_call: NA
cdr3_aa: CASSIVAGVGSEQYF; cdr3_nt: TGTGCCAGTAGTATTGTAGCGGGAGTCGGCAGCGAGCAGTACTTC; v_call: TRBV19; clone_size: NA; j_call: TRBJ2-7; d_call: TRBD2
cdr3_aa: CASSQGLGSYNSPLHF; cdr3_nt: TGTGCCAGCAGCCAAGGACTGGGCTCCTATAATTCACCCCTCCACTTT; v_call: TRBV5-5; clone_size: NA; j_call: TRBJ1-6; d_call: NA
cdr3_aa: CASSQGAKAGRYF; cdr3_nt: TGTGCCAGCAGCCAAGGGGCTAAAGCGGGGAGGTACTTC; v_call: TRBV3-1/TRBV3-2; clone_size: NA; j_call: TRBJ2-5; d_call: TRBD2
cdr3_aa: CASSLSKTGGDTGELFF; cdr3_nt: TGCGCCAGCAGCTTGTCGAAGACGGGAGGGGACACCGGGGAGCTGTTTTTT; v_call: TRBV5-1; clone_size: NA; j_call: TRBJ2-2; d_call: TRBD2
cdr3_aa: CASVKSPGQGNTEAFF; cdr3_nt: TGTGCCAGCGTAAAGAGCCCGGGACAGGGGAACACTGAAGCTTTCTTT; v_call: TRBV28; clone_size: NA; j_call: TRBJ1-1; d_call: TRBD1
cdr3_aa: CASSYVPGDVNSPLHF; cdr3_nt: TGTGCCAGCAGTTACGTCCCAGGTGATGTGAATTCACCCCTCCACTTT; v_call: TRBV6-5; clone_size: NA; j_call: TRBJ1-6; d_call: NA
cdr3_aa: CASSGQGNVDGYTF; cdr3_nt: TGTGCCAGCAGTGGACAGGGTAATGTCGACGGCTACACCTTC; v_call: TRBV6-6; clone_size: NA; j_call: TRBJ1-2; d_call: TRBD1
cdr3_aa: CASSAGSTGELFF; cdr3_nt: TGTGCCAGCAGTGCCGGGAGCACCGGGGAGCTGTTTTTT; v_call: TRBV12-3/TRBV12-4; clone_size: few; j_call: TRBJ2-2; d_call: NA
cdr3_aa: CASSFAGQGASPLHF; cdr3_nt: TGTGCCAGCAGCTTCGCGGGACAGGGGGCTTCACCCCTCCACTTT; v_call: TRBV7-3; clone_size: NA; j_call: TRBJ1-6; d_call: TRBD1
cdr3_aa: CASRPSTLQDTQYF; cdr3_nt: TGTGCCAGCAGGCCTAGCACTCTTCAAGATACGCAGTATTTT; v_call: TRBV6-6; clone_size: NA; j_call: TRBJ2-3; d_call: NA